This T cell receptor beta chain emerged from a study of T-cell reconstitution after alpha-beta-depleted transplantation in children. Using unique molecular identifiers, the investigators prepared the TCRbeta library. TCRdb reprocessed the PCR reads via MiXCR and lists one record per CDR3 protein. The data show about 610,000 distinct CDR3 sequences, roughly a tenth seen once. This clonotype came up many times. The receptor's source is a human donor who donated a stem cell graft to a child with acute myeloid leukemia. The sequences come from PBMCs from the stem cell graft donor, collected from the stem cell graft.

DNA of the CDR3: TGCGCCAGCAGCCAAGTTAAGCCCCCAGATACGCAGTATTTT. This sequence encodes CASSQVKPPDTQYF. The chain has TRBV4-3 and TRBJ2-3, with no clear D. The germline CDR1 and CDR2 sequences are LGHNA and YSLEER. The V and J ends lost 1 base and 4 bases respectively, with 9 bases between them. The CDR3 length is 14 residues.